One TCR beta chain is described in this entry. Antigen unknown. CDR3 length: 16 amino acids. From germline, CDR1 is SGDLS and CDR2 YYNGEE. With V trimmed by 0 bases and J by 0 bases, 2 bases remained unmatched. Clones were read by immunoSEQ multiplex PCR, and TCRdb kept only the in-frame ones, dropping some. The table has about 98,000 clones, around 83% seen once; the top ten hold approximately 18%. The sample belongs to a study of graft-versus-host responses after intestinal transplantation. Looking at the study overall: Transplant types were multivisceral, liver-intestinal, or isolated intestinal. Each patient got anti-thymocyte globulin induction, then tacrolimus and steroids for about 3 years. Study-wide findings and caveats: GvH clones were identified in recipient marrow, with some first appearing in ileum or blood.

This sample comprised unstimulated CD8+ T cells sorted from spleen or lymph node cells, obtained before intestinal transplant. This rearrangement joins TRBV9 to TRBJ2-3; 9 positions agree with TRBD2. The clonotype originates from a human donor who received an intestinal transplant. The CDR3 reads CASSVATSGSTDTQYF. The CDR3 DNA reads TGTGCCAGCAGCGTAGCCACTAGCGGGAGCACAGATACGCAGTATTTT.